The following is a TCR beta chain sequence with its context. What this receptor recognizes is not known. Base qualities were left out, and no much larger clone turns up one base away. The sample holds other DNA sequences that translate to the same CDR3. Counted from cysteine to phenylalanine, this CDR3 has 13 amino acids. The retained sequence is limited to the CDR3, 39 bases, with the frame set at the first base. Trimming at the junction amounts to 2 bases on V and 3 bases on J, and the germline ends lie 7 bases apart. CDR1 MNHNY and CDR2 SVGAGI are derived from the germline V gene (reference sequence). The method behind the library was the immunoSEQ multiplex PCR assay. For the multiplex PCR, a mixture combining 60 forward primers for TCR Vbeta segments and 13 reverse primers for TCR Jbeta segments was used. A multiplex PCR assay on genomic DNA amplified the CDR3 region of rearranged TCR beta genes. The Illumina HiSeq System was used to sequence the amplified TCR beta libraries as 87-base-pair reads. Regarding the original processing steps: A later analysis counted approximately 76 million unique TCR beta chains across the 550 to 700 repertoires, and approximately 11 million of these chains were shared by at least two donors. Raw reads were error-corrected and collapsed into unique sequences by a nearest-neighbor algorithm in which closely related sequences were merged to remove PCR and sequencing errors. CDR3 sequences were aligned to IMGT reference sequences to assign V, D and J gene segments. For a sequence to be retained, at least a six-nucleotide match to both a V gene segment and a J gene segment was required. Rearrangements were called productive when the CDR3 lacked stop codons and stayed in frame with V and J; all others were non-productive. Following IMGT convention, CDR3 was defined as the stretch from the second conserved V-encoded cysteine up to the conserved J-encoded phenylalanine. The earlier analysis of about 610 of the donors excluded any sequence lacking an unambiguous match to a single V gene segment. An earlier analysis of a few hundred of the donors called V segments functional above 56.7% productive rearrangements and segregating when the between-donor standard deviation exceeded 5%. A statistical classification framework was built to diagnose cytomegalovirus status from the catalog of TCR beta chain sequences. In a later analysis, V and J genes were assigned by comparing TCR nucleotide sequences against IMGT/GENE-DB human TR gene sequences. A later analysis assigned CDR3 sequences and most-parsimonious VDJ recombination scenarios with the TCRdist pipeline. In a later analysis, each TCR beta chain was defined by its CDR3 amino acid sequence together with its V-gene family, and reads without a unique V-gene family were excluded. A later analysis removed 450 to 600 highly shared, low-generation-probability nucleotide sequences to deal with suspected cross-contamination and a sequencing artifact. A later analysis calculated a clonal expansion index for each public chain from normalized within-repertoire ranks of inferred template counts. In a later analysis, generation probabilities were computed using a VDJ recombination model fitted to out-of-frame rearrangements, and the results were checked against IGoR. A later analysis scored TCR-TCR, TCR-HLA and TCR-CMV co-occurrence with hypergeometric tests, applying a repertoire-size bias correction to TCR pairs. False discovery rates were estimated in a later analysis by permuting HLA or CMV assignments 20 times. A later analysis grouped co-occurring TCRs with DBSCAN, adding TCRdist sequence similarity when clustering within HLA-allele-positive subsets. Repertoires with fewer than 30,000 or more than 120,000 public chains were left out of co-occurrence clustering, as were four to six repertoires with anomalous nucleotide sharing. In its TCRdb copy, this immuneACCESS table keeps in-frame sequences only and misses some clones. Where compared with another copy, unresolved V genes explain less than half of these, and the others have no known cause. That table is the source of V, J and clone size, and D and trimming were worked out from the DNA. Recorded for this sample are some 150,000 clones; roughly 73% of them occurred a single time. The ten largest clones add up to 2.5% to 4% of the sample.

The cohort consisted of 666 healthy bone marrow donors. All cohort members were sampled while nominally healthy, although unrecorded immune exposures were likely present. The donor tested CMV seronegative and was one of the 352 seronegative cohort members. Every donor gave a peripheral blood sample, and the peripheral blood mononuclear cells from that sample were used for TCR beta sequencing. Genomic DNA extraction from the blood cell samples was performed with the Qiagen DNeasy Blood Extraction Kit. The data are from a study of cytomegalovirus exposure and HLA in healthy donors (dated by TCRdb to 2016 to 2017). Describing the broader study: An earlier analysis of several hundred of the donors reported about 250 Gb of sequence data and more than 90 million unique TCR beta sequences from about 200 million T cells. An early release that covered about 600 HLA-typed donors contained approximately 290 gigabases of sequencing data and roughly 84 million unique TCR sequences. The genetic ancestry cluster associated with self-reported Caucasian donors included 70% to 85% of the 300 to 400 genotyped donors. The study was designed to test whether signatures of past pathogen exposure could be identified by cataloging public T cell receptors. The study used immunosequencing to profile the T cell repertoires of 670 or so subjects and linked those repertoires to cytomegalovirus serostatus. A separate validation cohort of roughly 110 different subjects was used in addition to the roughly 670-subject first cohort. To predict cytomegalovirus infection status, the study combined high-throughput TCR immunosequencing, statistical association of individual TCRs with disease status, and machine learning. In a later analysis, previously published TCR beta repertoires from 600 to 850 donors were re-analyzed and high-resolution HLA genotyping was added so that TCR occurrence patterns could be studied. The later analysis used no new phenotypic data to find candidate immune exposures, relying instead on TCR beta sequences and their occurrence across donors. To decide whether each TCR beta V gene segment behaved as functional or pseudogenic, an earlier analysis of approximately 600 of the donors relied on high-throughput TCR beta sequencing. Donor age, sex, ethnicity and CMV serostatus were compiled together with the repertoire data. A later genetic analysis took genome-wide SNP genotypes for about 60% of the roughly 670 donors and used that subset as a discovery cohort. All discovery cohort repertoires had been generated on a single sequencing platform. Class I and class II HLA loci were covered by the typing at four-digit resolution. Typing coverage varied by locus: roughly 629-640 donors for A, B, C, DRB1 and DQB1; approximately 520 for DQA1; over 600 for DPA1; approximately 450 for DPB1. Several DR-DQ haplotypes were handled as single units for association and clustering because linkage in the cohort was strong. On average, around 200,000 unique TCR beta nucleotide sequences were sequenced per donor among fewer than 500 genotyped donors of the cohort, with 15% to 20% of those sequences being non-productive.

What the authors observed across the whole study: Compared with the approximately 670-donor mean, donors in an Asian-associated ancestry cluster had fewer N-insertions in productive TCRs, according to a later genetic analysis. In a later analysis, HLA-associated TCR beta chains were found to be more clonally expanded and to have lower generation probabilities than equally common non-associated chains. A later genetic analysis associated a missense DCLRE1C variant with V-gene and J-gene trimming of TCR beta chains, and an independent cohort replicated the association. According to a later analysis, most CMV-associated TCR beta chains appeared to be HLA-restricted, and the HLA associations seemed to be driven largely by CMV exposure. CMV serostatus was the only immune exposure information available for the cohort. In a later analysis, 15,000 to 20,000 TCR beta sequences were associated with specific HLA alleles at a false discovery rate of 0.05. A group of highly shared sequence variants was considered likely to be a technical artifact of the sequencing pipeline. Assigning TCR associations to individual alleles was difficult when HLA alleles, especially DR and DQ, strongly co-occurred. The earlier analysis of 450 to 700 of the donors excluded over 15 rarely observed V segments, including chromosome 9 orphons, because counts were too low. In this cohort, only TCR beta chains were sequenced, and detectable features were limited by the absence of alpha or paired-chain data. In a later analysis, the rate of TCR association differed among HLA loci, with DRB1 alleles having the most associated TCRs and HLA-C alleles having the fewest. In a later analysis, several top co-occurrence clusters were reported to appear linked to parvovirus B19, influenza, CMV and Epstein-Barr virus. A total of roughly 160 TCR beta chains were listed by the study as associated with cytomegalovirus. In vitro tests confirmed that a few of the cytomegalovirus-associated TCR beta chains recognize cytomegalovirus antigens. Presence/absence analyses assumed roughly uniform sequencing depth across donors, an assumption that may not hold. Correlated functional status among segregating V segments might be attributable to linkage disequilibrium, but an unknown experimental factor could not be ruled out. A further reported finding was that TCR beta sequences accurately predicted the HLA-A and HLA-B alleles for most subjects in the first cohort. According to the authors, the approach could potentially be generalized to other disease states and immunological phenotypes. Because HLA typing was missing for some donors at each locus, association tests included only the typed subset. Broadly in line with IMGT annotations, most TCR beta V segments showed up in productive rearrangements about 90% or about 30% of the time in an earlier analysis of 587 of the donors. The classifier was reported to diagnose cytomegalovirus status with high specificity and sensitivity in both the original and validation cohorts. Some IMGT-functional V segments, including TRBV6-2 and TRBV6-3, could not be distinguished by the 87-base-pair reads and were therefore excluded. While some public TCRs were present in many individuals, most TCR sequences turned up only very rarely across donors.

The receptor's source is a female donor in good health and CMV-seronegative. Recombination linked TRBV6-6 to TRBJ2-5; the best D guess is TRBD1, with 6 bases matching. The sample comprised PBMCs. The DNA is TGTGCCAGCAGTTACAACAGGGAAGAGACCCAGTACTTC. This yields the protein CASSYNREETQYF.